This T cell receptor beta chain was sequenced for a study of tumor-infiltrating lymphocytes in primary liver carcinoma. Study results and limitations: A small share of top clones, only about 7-25%, was found in all five tumor regions.

Joint extraction of RNA and DNA used roughly 18-34 mg of bulk tissue that was unsorted. A constant-region primer served to make TCR beta cDNA from roughly 500 ng total RNA. Slightly modified ARM-PCR served as the procedure for the TCR beta libraries. These libraries came from three rounds of nested multiplex PCR. TRBV1-TRBV30 forward primers paired with a C-beta reverse primer were used in the first two PCR rounds, which ran roughly 10 cycles each. TCRdb itself ran the multiplex PCR reads through MiXCR, one entry per CDR3 protein. Here the sample spans 20,000 to 25,000 distinct CDR3 sequences, around 76% being singletons. Germline CDR1 reads SEHNR; CDR2 reads FQNEAQ (reference sequence). This CDR3 is built from 16 residues. A remark on this clonotype: Its specificity is unknown. The junction does not match germline at one end; this may be a read error.

The sequence came from a man between 35 and 55 years old with primary liver carcinoma and hepatitis B virus infection. This chain links TRBV7-9 with TRBJ1-2; unclear D gene. The material sequenced was liver tumor tissue from sampling region 1. Subset meaning: tumor region T1, superior pole. CDR3 sequence: CVSSPEGGLSQYGYTF. As DNA, the CDR3 is TGTGTCAGCAGCCCCGAGGGCGGGCTGTCCCAGTATGGCTACACATTC.